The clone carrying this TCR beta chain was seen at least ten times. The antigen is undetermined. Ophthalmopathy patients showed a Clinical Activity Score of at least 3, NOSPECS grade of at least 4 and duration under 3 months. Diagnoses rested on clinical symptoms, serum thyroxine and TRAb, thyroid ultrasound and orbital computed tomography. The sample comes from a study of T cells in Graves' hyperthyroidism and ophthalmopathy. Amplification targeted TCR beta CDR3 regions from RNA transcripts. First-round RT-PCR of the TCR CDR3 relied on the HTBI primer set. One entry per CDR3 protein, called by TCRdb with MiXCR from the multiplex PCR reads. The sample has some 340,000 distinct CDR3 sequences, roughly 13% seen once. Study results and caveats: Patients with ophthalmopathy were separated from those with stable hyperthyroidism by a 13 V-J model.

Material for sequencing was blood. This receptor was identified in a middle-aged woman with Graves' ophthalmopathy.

The CDR3: CSASPLAGGGNEQFF. The CDR3 nucleotides are TGCAGTGCTAGCCCACTAGCGGGAGGGGGCAATGAGCAGTTCTTC. V is TRBV20-1 and J is TRBJ2-1; TRBD2 agrees at 13 bases. CDR1 and CDR2 from the germline V gene are DFQATT and SNEGSKA (reference sequence). This CDR3 spans 15 amino acids. With V trimmed by 3 bases and J by 6 bases, 5 bases remained unmatched.